This TCR beta chain was recorded in a study of cytomegalovirus exposure and HLA in healthy donors (dated by TCRdb to the late 2010s). For the wider study: An earlier analysis of roughly 500 of the donors reported approximately 300 Gb of sequence data and some 100 million unique TCR beta sequences from 150 million to 200 million T cells. The number of typed donors differed by locus: about 620-640 for A, B, C, DRB1 and DQB1; 500 to 550 for DQA1; around 610 for DPA1; and roughly 450 for DPB1. Among a few hundred genotyped donors of the cohort, an average of around 240,000 unique TCR beta nucleotide sequences were sequenced per donor, around 18% of them non-productive. Alongside the repertoire data, information on donor age, sex, ethnicity and CMV serostatus was compiled. Using immunosequencing, the study profiled T cell repertoires from about 650 subjects and related those repertoires to cytomegalovirus serostatus. Among the roughly 400 genotyped donors, more than 70% belonged to the genetic ancestry cluster associated with self-reported Caucasian donors. The later analysis used no new phenotypic data to find candidate immune exposures, relying instead on TCR beta sequences and their occurrence across donors. HLA typing included class I and class II loci at four-digit resolution. Roughly five DR-DQ haplotypes were handled as single units for association and clustering because linkage in the cohort was strong. Genome-wide SNP genotypes for about 60% of the 666 donors were used in a later genetic analysis, which treated that subset as a discovery cohort. Approximately 300 gigabases of sequencing data and around 85 million unique TCR sequences made up an early release that covered several hundred HLA-typed donors. The aim of the study was to test whether cataloging public T cell receptors could identify signatures of past pathogen exposure. All discovery cohort repertoires had been generated using a single sequencing platform. A separate validation cohort of roughly 130 different subjects was used in addition to the approximately 670-subject first cohort. A later analysis re-analyzed previously published TCR beta repertoires from 500 to 700 donors and added high-resolution HLA genotyping to study TCR occurrence patterns. The study combined high-throughput TCR immunosequencing, statistical association of individual TCRs with disease status, and machine learning to predict cytomegalovirus infection status. An earlier analysis of around 580 of the donors used high-throughput TCR beta sequencing to judge whether each TCR beta V gene segment behaved as functional or pseudogenic.

Inclusive of the bounding cysteine and phenylalanine, the CDR3 is 15 residues long. The DNA shown is the 45-base CDR3, in frame from base 1. V is cut back by 2 bases and J by 6 bases, with 4 bases in the junction unmatched. From a lookup of the germline V gene (reference sequence), CDR1 and CDR2 are SGHNT and YYREEE. Libraries were prepared through the immunoSEQ multiplex PCR assay. The multiplex PCR relied on a mix of 60 forward primers for TCR Vbeta segments and 13 reverse primers for TCR Jbeta segments. The CDR3 region of rearranged TCR beta genes was amplified from genomic DNA by a multiplex PCR assay. On the Illumina HiSeq System, the amplified TCR beta libraries were sequenced as 87-base-pair reads. The original methods were these. Across the 666 repertoires, a later analysis counted 78 million or so unique TCR beta chains, roughly 11 million of which were shared by at least two donors. Raw reads were error-corrected and collapsed into unique sequences with a nearest-neighbor algorithm that merged closely related sequences to remove PCR and sequencing errors. V, D and J gene segments were assigned by aligning CDR3 sequences to IMGT reference sequences. For a sequence to be retained, at least a six-nucleotide match to both a V gene segment and a J gene segment was required. A rearrangement counted as productive if the CDR3 had no stop codons and remained in frame with V and J, and every other rearrangement counted as non-productive. CDR3 was defined according to IMGT convention as the region running from the second conserved V-encoded cysteine to the conserved J-encoded phenylalanine. The earlier analysis of about 500 of the donors excluded sequences that lacked an unambiguous match to a single V gene segment. In an earlier analysis of approximately 610 of the donors, V segments were called functional above 56.7% productive rearrangements and were called segregating when the between-donor standard deviation exceeded 5%. A statistical classification framework was built for diagnosing cytomegalovirus status from the catalog of TCR beta chain sequences. In a later analysis, V and J genes were assigned by comparing TCR nucleotide sequences against IMGT/GENE-DB human TR gene sequences. In a later analysis, CDR3 sequences and most-parsimonious VDJ recombination scenarios were assigned using the TCRdist pipeline. In a later analysis, each TCR beta chain was defined by its CDR3 amino acid sequence together with its V-gene family, and reads without a unique V-gene family were excluded. As a way to deal with suspected cross-contamination and a sequencing artifact, a later analysis dropped 640 or so nucleotide sequences that were highly shared and had low generation probability. A later analysis calculated a clonal expansion index for each public chain from normalized within-repertoire ranks of inferred template counts. Generation probabilities in a later analysis came from a VDJ recombination model fitted to out-of-frame rearrangements, and those results were checked against IGoR. Hypergeometric tests were used in a later analysis to score TCR-TCR, TCR-HLA and TCR-CMV co-occurrence, with a repertoire-size bias correction applied to the TCR pairs. A later analysis estimated false discovery rates by permuting HLA or CMV assignments 20 times. In a later analysis, co-occurring TCRs were grouped with DBSCAN, and TCRdist sequence similarity was added when clustering was performed within HLA-allele-positive subsets. Repertoires with fewer than 30,000 or more than 120,000 public chains were left out of co-occurrence clustering, as were roughly five repertoires with anomalous nucleotide sharing. The clones in this table, taken by TCRdb from immuneACCESS, are in-frame only. Not every clone is retained; where verified, under half of the shortfall comes from an unresolved V gene, and the cause of the rest is unknown. The V and J calls and clone size were taken over from that table, and D and trimming were inferred from the DNA. In all, the sample holds about 250,000 clones, and around two thirds of those were seen once. Around 2% of the sample is held by the ten biggest clonotypes.

The investigation overall reported the following: HLA typing was unavailable for some donors at each locus, so association tests used only the typed subset. The study listed over 150 TCR beta chains as associated with cytomegalovirus. A further reported finding was that TCR beta sequences accurately predicted the HLA-A and HLA-B alleles for most subjects in the first cohort. When HLA alleles, especially DR and DQ, strongly co-occurred, TCR associations were difficult to assign to individual alleles. In an earlier analysis of fewer than 700 of the donors, most TCR beta V segments appeared in productive rearrangements about 87% or about 30% of the time, broadly matching IMGT annotations. Linkage disequilibrium might explain the correlated functional status among segregating V segments, but an unknown experimental factor could not be excluded. The cohort was sequenced for TCR beta chains only, and without alpha or paired-chain data the features that could be detected were limited. Seventeen rarely observed V segments, including chromosome 9 orphons, were excluded from the earlier analysis of about 610 of the donors because counts were too low. A later genetic analysis associated a missense DCLRE1C variant with V-gene and J-gene trimming of TCR beta chains, and an independent cohort replicated the association. Immune exposure information for the cohort was limited to CMV serostatus. In a later analysis, most CMV-associated TCR beta chains were found to appear HLA-restricted, with HLA associations seemingly driven largely by CMV exposure. Some IMGT-functional V segments, including TRBV6-2 and TRBV6-3, could not be told apart with the 87-base-pair reads, so those segments were excluded. Specific HLA alleles were associated with 16,951 TCR beta sequences at a false discovery rate of 0.05 in a later analysis. A group of highly shared sequence variants was considered likely to be a technical artifact of the sequencing pipeline. Most TCR sequences were seen in very few donors, while some public TCRs were found in many individuals. Roughly uniform sequencing depth across donors was assumed in presence/absence analyses, although this assumption may not hold. In a later analysis, HLA-associated TCR beta chains were found to be more clonally expanded and to have lower generation probabilities than equally common non-associated chains. In a later analysis, TCR association rates were found to vary across HLA loci, with the most associated TCRs seen for DRB1 alleles and the fewest for HLA-C alleles. According to a later genetic analysis, donors in an Asian-associated ancestry cluster had fewer N-insertions in productive TCRs than the approximately 670-donor mean. In both the original and validation cohorts, the classifier was reported to diagnose cytomegalovirus status with high specificity and sensitivity. In vitro tests confirmed that a few of the cytomegalovirus-associated TCR beta chains recognize cytomegalovirus antigens. A later analysis reported that several top co-occurrence clusters appeared linked to parvovirus B19, influenza, CMV and Epstein-Barr virus. According to the authors, the approach could potentially be generalized to other disease states and immunological phenotypes.

With respect to this clone: The antigen it binds to is not known. Within one base of it there is no much larger clone, and no base qualities were kept.

The cohort consisted of 600 to 750 healthy bone marrow donors. Cohort members were all nominally healthy when sampled, although unrecorded immune exposures were likely present. The donor was CMV seronegative and belonged to the group of more than 300 seronegative cohort members. Each donor provided a peripheral blood sample, and peripheral blood mononuclear cells were used for TCR beta sequencing. The Qiagen DNeasy Blood Extraction Kit was used to extract genomic DNA from the blood cell samples. The clonotype comes from a female donor in good health and CMV-seronegative. The sequenced material came from PBMCs. The sequence links TRBV5-4 to TRBJ2-2; TRBD2 lines up with 10 middle nucleotides. Here is the DNA: TGTGCCAGCAGCTTAGCGGGAGGGCCCTCCGGGGAGCTGTTTTTT. It is translated as CASSLAGGPSGELFF.